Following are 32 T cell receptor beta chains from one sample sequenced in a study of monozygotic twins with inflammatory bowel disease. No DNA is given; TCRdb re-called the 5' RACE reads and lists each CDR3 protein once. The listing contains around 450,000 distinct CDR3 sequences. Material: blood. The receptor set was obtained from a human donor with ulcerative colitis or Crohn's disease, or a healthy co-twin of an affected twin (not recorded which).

The CDR3 sequence: CSIQTGVTEAFF. The J gene is TRBJ1-1, the V gene TRBV29-1; TCRdb returns TRBD1, unconfirmable since there is no DNA. Germline-derived CDR1 and CDR2 are SQVTM and ANQGSEA. The CDR3 consists of 12 residues. Using reference TRBV29-1 and TRBJ1-1 for the parts outside the CDR3, the full variable domain is SAVISQKPSRDICQRGTSLTIQCQVDSQVTMMFWYRQQPGQSLTLIATANQGSEATYESGFVIDKFPISRPNLTFSTLTVSNMSPEDSSIYLCSIQTGVTEAFFGQGTRLTVV.

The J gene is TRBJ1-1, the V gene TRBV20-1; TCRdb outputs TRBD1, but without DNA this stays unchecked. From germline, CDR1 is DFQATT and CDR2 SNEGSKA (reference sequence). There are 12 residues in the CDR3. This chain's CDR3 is CSAKGGATEAFF.

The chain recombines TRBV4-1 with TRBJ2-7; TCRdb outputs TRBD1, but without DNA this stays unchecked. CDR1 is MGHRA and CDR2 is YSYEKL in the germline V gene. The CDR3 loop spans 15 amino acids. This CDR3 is CASSRNAGFDYEQYF.

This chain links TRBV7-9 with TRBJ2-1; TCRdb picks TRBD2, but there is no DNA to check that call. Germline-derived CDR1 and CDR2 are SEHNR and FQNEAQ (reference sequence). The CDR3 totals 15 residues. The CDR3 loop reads CASSGTSGRYNEQFF.

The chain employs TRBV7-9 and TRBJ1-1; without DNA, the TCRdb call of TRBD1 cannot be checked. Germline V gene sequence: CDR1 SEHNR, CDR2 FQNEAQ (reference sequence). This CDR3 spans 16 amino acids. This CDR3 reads CASSPDKGGWSTEAFF.

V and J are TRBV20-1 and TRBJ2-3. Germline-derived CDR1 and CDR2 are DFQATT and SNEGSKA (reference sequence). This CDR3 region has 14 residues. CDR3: CSASLERSTDTQYF.

The chain's CDR3 is CASSLVTGNTGELFF. J is TRBJ2-2 and V is TRBV7-9; absent DNA, TCRdb's TRBD1 call cannot be checked. The CDR3 runs to 15 residues. Germline V CDR1 and CDR2: SEHNR, FQNEAQ (reference sequence).

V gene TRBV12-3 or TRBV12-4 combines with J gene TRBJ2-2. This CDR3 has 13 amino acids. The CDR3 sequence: CASSLRFPGELFF.

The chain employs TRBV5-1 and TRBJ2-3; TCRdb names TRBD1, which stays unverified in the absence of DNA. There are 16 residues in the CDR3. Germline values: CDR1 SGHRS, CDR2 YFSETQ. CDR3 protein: CASSTHGQASTDTQYF.

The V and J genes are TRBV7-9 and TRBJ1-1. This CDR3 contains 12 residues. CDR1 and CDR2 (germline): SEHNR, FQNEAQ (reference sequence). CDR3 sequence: CASSPVDTEAFF.

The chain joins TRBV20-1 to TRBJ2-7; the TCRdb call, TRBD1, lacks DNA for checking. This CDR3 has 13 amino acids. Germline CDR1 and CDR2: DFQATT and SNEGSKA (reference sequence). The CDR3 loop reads CSASDRGLDEQYF.

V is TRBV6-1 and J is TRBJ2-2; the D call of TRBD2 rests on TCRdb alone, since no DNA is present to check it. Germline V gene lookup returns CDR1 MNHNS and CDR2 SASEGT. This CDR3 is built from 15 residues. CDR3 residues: CASSPLAGDTGELFF.

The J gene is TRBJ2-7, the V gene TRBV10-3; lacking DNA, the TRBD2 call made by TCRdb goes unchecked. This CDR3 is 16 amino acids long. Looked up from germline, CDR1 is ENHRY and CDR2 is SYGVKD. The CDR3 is CAISESDSGTSYEQYF.

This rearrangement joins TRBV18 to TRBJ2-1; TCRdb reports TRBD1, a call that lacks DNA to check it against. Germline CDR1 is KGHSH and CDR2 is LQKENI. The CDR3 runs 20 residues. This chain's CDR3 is CASSRRQGDFYPSSYNEQFF.

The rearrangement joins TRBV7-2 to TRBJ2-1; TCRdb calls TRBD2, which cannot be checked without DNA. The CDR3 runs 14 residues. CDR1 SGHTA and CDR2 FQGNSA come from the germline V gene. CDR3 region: CASSSGRPATEQFF.

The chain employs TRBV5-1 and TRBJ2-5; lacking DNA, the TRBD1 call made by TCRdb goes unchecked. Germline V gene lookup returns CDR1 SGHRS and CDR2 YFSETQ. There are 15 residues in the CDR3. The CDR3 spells CASMSGQKFQETQYF. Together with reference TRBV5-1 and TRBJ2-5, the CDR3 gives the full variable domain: KAGVTQTPRYLIKTRGQQVTLSCSPISGHRSVSWYQQTPGQGLQFLFEYFSETQRNKGNFPGRFSGRQFSNSRSEMNVSTLELGDSALYLCASMSGQKFQETQYFGPGTRLLVL.

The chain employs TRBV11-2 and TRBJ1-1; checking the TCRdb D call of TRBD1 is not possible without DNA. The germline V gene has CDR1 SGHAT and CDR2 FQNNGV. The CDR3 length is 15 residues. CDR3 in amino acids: CASSLSGTQNTEAFF. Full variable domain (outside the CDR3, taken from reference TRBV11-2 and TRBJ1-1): EAGVAQSPRYKIIEKRQSVAFWCNPISGHATLYWYQQILGQGPKLLIQFQNNGVVDDSQLPKDRFSAERLKGVDSTLKIQPAKLEDSAVYLCASSLSGTQNTEAFFGQGTRLTVV.

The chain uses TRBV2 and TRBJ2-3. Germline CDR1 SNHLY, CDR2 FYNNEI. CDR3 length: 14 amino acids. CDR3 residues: CASGKTVTTDTQYF.

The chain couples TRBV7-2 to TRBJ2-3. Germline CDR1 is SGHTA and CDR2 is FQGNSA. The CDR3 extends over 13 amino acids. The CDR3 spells CASSLVGWDTQYF.

CDR3 region: CASSQTAPNQPQHF. The V call is TRBV7-8, the J call TRBJ1-5; TCRdb gives TRBD1 as the D gene, but with no DNA this cannot be confirmed. CDR1 is SGHVS and CDR2 is FQNEAQ in the germline V gene. The CDR3 contains 14 residues.

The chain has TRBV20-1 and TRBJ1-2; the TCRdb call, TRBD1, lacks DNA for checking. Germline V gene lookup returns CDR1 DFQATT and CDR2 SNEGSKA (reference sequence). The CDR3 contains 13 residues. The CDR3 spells CSARDSGTGHATF.

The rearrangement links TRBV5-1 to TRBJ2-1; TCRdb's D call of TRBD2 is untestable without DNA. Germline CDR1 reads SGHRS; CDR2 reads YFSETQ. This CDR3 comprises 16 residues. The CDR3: CASSWTSGSGYHEQFF.

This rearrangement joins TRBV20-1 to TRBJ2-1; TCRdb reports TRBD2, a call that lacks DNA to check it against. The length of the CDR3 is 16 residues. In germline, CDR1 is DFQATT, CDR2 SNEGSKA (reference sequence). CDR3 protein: CSARDQPSGSIYEQFF.

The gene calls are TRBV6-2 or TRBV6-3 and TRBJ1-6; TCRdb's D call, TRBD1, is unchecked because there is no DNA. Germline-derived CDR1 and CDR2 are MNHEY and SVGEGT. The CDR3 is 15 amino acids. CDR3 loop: CASSYGGGYASPLHF.

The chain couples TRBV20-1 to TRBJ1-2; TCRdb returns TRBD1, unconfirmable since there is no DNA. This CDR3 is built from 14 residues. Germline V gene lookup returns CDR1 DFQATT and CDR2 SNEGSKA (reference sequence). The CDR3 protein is CSARDIRGDYGYTF.

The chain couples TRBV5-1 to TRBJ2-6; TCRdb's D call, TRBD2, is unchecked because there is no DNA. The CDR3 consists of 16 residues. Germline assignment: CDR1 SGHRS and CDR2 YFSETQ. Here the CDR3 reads CASSLSSPPGANVLTF.

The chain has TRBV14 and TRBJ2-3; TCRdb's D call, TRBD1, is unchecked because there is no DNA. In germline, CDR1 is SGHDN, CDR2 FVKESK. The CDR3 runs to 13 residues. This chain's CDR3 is CASSEQLTDTQYF.

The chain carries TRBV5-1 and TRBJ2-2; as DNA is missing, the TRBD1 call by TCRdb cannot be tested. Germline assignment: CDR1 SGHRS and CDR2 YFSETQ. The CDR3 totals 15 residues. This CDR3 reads CASSPGNTNTGELFF.

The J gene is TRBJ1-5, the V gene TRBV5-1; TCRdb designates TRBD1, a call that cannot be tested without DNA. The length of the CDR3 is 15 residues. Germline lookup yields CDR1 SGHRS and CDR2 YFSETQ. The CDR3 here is CASSLGTNSNQPQHF.

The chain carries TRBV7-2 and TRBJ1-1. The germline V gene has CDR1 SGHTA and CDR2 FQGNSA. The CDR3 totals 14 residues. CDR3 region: CASSLGGGGERAFF.

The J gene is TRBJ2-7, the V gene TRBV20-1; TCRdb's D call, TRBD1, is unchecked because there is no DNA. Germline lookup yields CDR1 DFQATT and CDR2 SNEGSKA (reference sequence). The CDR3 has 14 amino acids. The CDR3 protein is CSAISRQGVSEQYF.

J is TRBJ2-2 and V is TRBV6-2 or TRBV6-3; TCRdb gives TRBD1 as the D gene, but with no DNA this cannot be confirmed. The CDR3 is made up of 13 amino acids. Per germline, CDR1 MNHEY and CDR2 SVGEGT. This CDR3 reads CASLQGIGGELFF.